This T cell receptor (beta chain) was documented in a study of tumor-infiltrating lymphocytes in primary liver carcinoma. A primer matching the constant region was used to make TCR beta cDNA from 450 to 550 ng of total RNA. Libraries for TCR beta were built through three nested multiplex PCR rounds, which together made up a slightly modified ARM-PCR procedure. Amplification in the first two PCR rounds was performed using TRBV1-TRBV30 forward primers and a C-beta reverse primer for 10 cycles each. TCRdb passed the multiplex PCR reads through MiXCR, listing each CDR3 protein once. The table has about 29,000 distinct CDR3 sequences, 76% seen once. Deletions cut 0 bases from V and 0 bases from J, with 20 bases between. The CDR3 has 20 residues. Germline V gene data show CDR1 as LGHNA and CDR2 as YNFKEQ. In its sample, this clonotype was seen many times. From about 20-30 mg of unsorted bulk tissue, DNA and RNA were co-extracted together.

The TCR comes from a man aged 35-49 years with primary liver carcinoma and hepatitis B virus infection. Sequencing was done on a sample of liver tumor tissue from sampling region 5. Subset meaning: tumor region T5, tumor centre. The rearrangement joins TRBV4-2 to TRBJ1-4; possibly TRBD1 for D (5 bases). This CDR3 reads CASSQEFRGKGSATNEKLFF. The CDR3 nucleotides read TGTGCCAGCAGCCAAGAGTTTCGGGGAAAGGGGTCTGCAACTAATGAAAAACTGTTTTTT.